This T cell receptor (beta chain) was retrieved from a study of CD8 T cells in ankylosing spondylitis. Findings and limits, study-wide: Researchers report that disease-linked clones proved CD8+ and relatively rare in peripheral blood. Existing reports had already noted some motif variants in reactive arthritis synovial fluid and blood.

From the 5' RACE reads, TCRdb called clonotypes with MiXCR, one entry per CDR3 protein. The data show about 130,000 distinct CDR3 sequences, 10% to 12% seen once. Trimming at V came to 3 bases and at J to 6 bases, leaving 10 bases not matched to a gene. The CDR3 sequence is 16 residues long. The germline V gene has CDR1 MNHEY and CDR2 SMNVEV (reference sequence). This clonotype was detected many times. The antigen remains undetermined. This chain joins TRBV27 and TRBJ2-7; 11 bases are shared with TRBD2. This TCR was recovered from a female donor with ankylosing spondylitis or in good health (not recorded which). The source material was blood, either unsorted or a sorted T cell fraction (not recorded which). Here the CDR3 DNA reads TGTGCCAGCAGTTTGATAGCGGGAGGGCATGCCGGCGAGCAGTACTTC. As protein: CASSLIAGGHAGEQYF.